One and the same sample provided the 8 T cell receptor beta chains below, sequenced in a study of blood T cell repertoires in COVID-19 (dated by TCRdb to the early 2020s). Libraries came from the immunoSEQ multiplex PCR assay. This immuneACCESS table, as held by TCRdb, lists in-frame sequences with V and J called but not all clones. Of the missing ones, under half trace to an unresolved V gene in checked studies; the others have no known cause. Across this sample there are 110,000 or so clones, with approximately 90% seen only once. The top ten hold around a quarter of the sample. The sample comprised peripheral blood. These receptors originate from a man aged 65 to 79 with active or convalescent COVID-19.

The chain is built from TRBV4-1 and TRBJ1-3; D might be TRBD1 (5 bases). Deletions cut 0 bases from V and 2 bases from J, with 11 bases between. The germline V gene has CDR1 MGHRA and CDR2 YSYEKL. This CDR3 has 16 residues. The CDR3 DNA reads TGCGCCAGCAGCCAAGATCCTGGGGGGGCTGGAAACACCATATATTTT. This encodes CASSQDPGGAGNTIYF.

CDR3 nucleotide sequence: TGCAGCGTCCTACGGTGGGACAGGGTCATGAACACTGAAGCTTTCTTT. It encodes CSVLRWDRVMNTEAFF. V is TRBV29-1 and J is TRBJ1-1, with 9 bases aligning to TRBD1. The ends lost 6 bases at V and 0 bases at J; junction bases unmatched: 11. Germline CDR1 SQVTM, CDR2 ANQGSEA. This CDR3 has 16 residues.

CDR3 region: CTTPGQGSWFNAFF. DNA of the CDR3: TGTACCACCCCCGGACAGGGAAGTTGGTTTAATGCTTTCTTT. The chain carries TRBV27 and TRBJ1-1; TRBD1 aligns across 8 bases. CDR1 is MNHEY, CDR2 SMNVEV, per germline (reference sequence). This CDR3 is 14 amino acids long.

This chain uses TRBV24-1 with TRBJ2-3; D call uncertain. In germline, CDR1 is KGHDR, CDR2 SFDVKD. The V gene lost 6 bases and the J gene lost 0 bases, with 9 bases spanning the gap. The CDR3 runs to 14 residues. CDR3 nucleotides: TGTGCCACCAGTTATAAATCGAGCACAGATACGCAGTATTTT. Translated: CATSYKSSTDTQYF.

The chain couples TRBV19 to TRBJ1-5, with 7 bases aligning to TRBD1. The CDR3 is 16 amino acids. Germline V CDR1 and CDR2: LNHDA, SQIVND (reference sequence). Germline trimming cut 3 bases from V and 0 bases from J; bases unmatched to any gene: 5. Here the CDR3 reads CASSILGQSSNQPQHF. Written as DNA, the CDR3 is TGTGCCAGTAGTATTTTGGGACAGAGTAGCAATCAGCCCCAGCATTTT.

CDR3 DNA: TGCAGCGTGGATGCAACCGACACTTCCTATGGCTACACCTTC. This translates into CSVDATDTSYGYTF. The rearrangement uses TRBV29-1 and TRBJ1-2; no definite D call. This CDR3 has 14 residues. The V gene lost 6 bases and the J gene lost 4 bases, with 18 bases spanning the gap. CDR1 and CDR2 (germline): SQVTM, ANQGSEA. The variable domain in full, completed from reference TRBV29-1 and TRBJ1-2, reads SAVISQKPSRDICQRGTSLTIQCQVDSQVTMMFWYRQQPGQSLTLIATANQGSEATYESGFVIDKFPISRPNLTFSTLTVSNMSPEDSSIYLCSVDATDTSYGYTFGSGTRLTVV.

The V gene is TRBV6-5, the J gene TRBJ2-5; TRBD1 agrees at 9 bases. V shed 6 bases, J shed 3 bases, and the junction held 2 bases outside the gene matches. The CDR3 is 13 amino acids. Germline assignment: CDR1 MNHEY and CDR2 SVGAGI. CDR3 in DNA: TGTGCCAGCAGCGGACAGGGGAAAGAGACCCAGTACTTC. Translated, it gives CASSGQGKETQYF.

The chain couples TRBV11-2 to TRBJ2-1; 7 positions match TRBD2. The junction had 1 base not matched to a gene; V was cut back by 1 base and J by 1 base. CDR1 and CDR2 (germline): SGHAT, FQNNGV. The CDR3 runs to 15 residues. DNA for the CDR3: TGTGCCAGCAGCTTAGGCGGGGGATCCTACAATGAGCAGTTCTTC. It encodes CASSLGGGSYNEQFF. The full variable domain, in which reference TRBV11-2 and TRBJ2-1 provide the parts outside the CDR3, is EAGVAQSPRYKIIEKRQSVAFWCNPISGHATLYWYQQILGQGPKLLIQFQNNGVVDDSQLPKDRFSAERLKGVDSTLKIQPAKLEDSAVYLCASSLGGGSYNEQFFGPGTRLTVL.